Sequencing of this T cell receptor beta chain was carried out in a study of memory CD4+ T cells and cytomegalovirus serostatus. CDR3 length equals 15 residues. The V gene's germline CDR1 is SGHTA and CDR2 FQGTGA. Trimming left V 5 bases short and J 3 bases short, with 16 bases between. This table comes from immunoSEQ multiplex PCR, and its TCRdb copy is limited to in-frame clones, with some not included. Of approximately 50,000 clones listed, about 73% were seen once; the top ten hold about 2.4%. The sort gate was single viable CD3+CD4+CD8-CD45RO+ cells for memory CD4+ T cells. This receptor was obtained from an adult in good health and CMV-seropositive. The rearrangement uses TRBV7-3 and TRBJ2-5, with TRBD2 as a possible D gene (7 bases). The sequencing input was memory CD4+ T cells from blood. The CDR3 DNA sequence: TGTGCCAGCAGCCCTGGTAGGGGGAGGGAAGAGACCCAGTACTTC. It encodes CASSPGRGREETQYF.